This is a list of T cell receptor beta chains from one sample in a study of beta chain features in type 1 diabetes. Assay: immunoSEQ multiplex PCR; the TCRdb copy retains only in-frame clones and omits some. The sample has 350,000 to 400,000 clones; roughly 16% are singletons. The sample taken for sequencing was naive CD4+ T cells from blood. These receptors originate from a young woman in good health. Each CDR3 is given without its conserved first and last residue. Each record gives: V gene, CDR3 protein.

V gene: TRBV19; CDR3 protein: ASSMGTRTVNTEAF
V gene: TRBV5-1; CDR3 protein: ASSLAGNQETQY
V gene: TRBV19; CDR3 protein: ASSSTGSGANVLT
V gene: TRBV30; CDR3 protein: AWSVGAGHSYEQY
V gene: TRBV29-1; CDR3 protein: SVIIGTGYAEAF
V gene: TRBV4-1; CDR3 protein: ASSLRDGELF
V gene: TRBV9; CDR3 protein: ASSGVWLAAPPHDEQF
V gene: TRBV29-1; CDR3 protein: SVGGVTGVYEQY
V gene: TRBV28; CDR3 protein: ASTPRTGTVYRLAKNIQY
V gene: TRBV11-1; CDR3 protein: ASNLYRESQH
V gene: TRBV5-1; CDR3 protein: ASSLGGLGAF
V gene: TRBV28; CDR3 protein: ASLRAGTSGYEQY
V gene: TRBV5-6; CDR3 protein: ASSWGQGDIQY